Listed below are T cell receptor beta chains from one sample, sequenced in a study of STAT5B mutations in CD4+ large granular lymphocyte leukemia. TCRdb keeps only in-frame clones here, not all; method: immunoSEQ multiplex PCR. The sample lists tens of thousands of clones; around 81% were seen once. Source material: CD4+ T cells from blood buffy coats. The receptors shown here come from a human donor in good health. Each CDR3 is given without its conserved first and last residue. Each record gives: V gene, CDR3 length, CDR3 protein.

>TRBV7-2|13
ASSQGTSRTETQY
>TRBV27|11
ASSPRGYTEAF
>TRBV7-2|13
ASSLVPQGVDEQY
>TRBV19|11
ASSIGLAGIQY
>TRBV15|10
ATSRGRSGYT
>TRBV5-4|14
ASSLDRPGGANVLT
>TRBV5-4|14
ASSLGLPFNTGELF
>TRBV27|13
ASSQSPGLNTEAF
>TRBV5-1|13
ASSLRTDWNTEAF
>TRBV19|11
ASSMAPSGPLH